The 4 T cell receptor beta chains below all came from one sample that was sequenced in a study of identical twins. TCRdb fed the 5' RACE reads into MiXCR, producing one record per CDR3 protein. The table shows hundreds of thousands of distinct CDR3 sequences, with over 9% occurring only once. In addition, the sample was reused for a study of yellow fever vaccine responses in identical twins.

Material for sequencing was PBMCs. These TCRs come from a woman between 18 and 29 years old in good health.

This clonotype was observed many times. The chain has TRBV7-2 and TRBJ2-7; D may match TRBD1 or TRBD2 (5 bases each). The CDR3 covers 12 residues. Germline V gene lookup returns CDR1 SGHTA and CDR2 FQGNSA. Trimming removed 8 bases from V and 1 base from J, with 9 bases in between. CDR3 protein: CASRGLSYEQYF. As DNA, the CDR3 is TGTGCCAGCCGGGGCCTTTCCTACGAGCAGTACTTC. The full variable domain, in which reference TRBV7-2 and TRBJ2-7 provide the parts outside the CDR3, is GAGVSQSPSNKVTEKGKDVELRCDPISGHTALYWYRQSLGQGLEFLIYFQGNSAPDKSGLPSDRFSAERTGGSVSTLTIQRTQQEDSAVYLCASRGLSYEQYFGPGTRLTVT.

Only a few counts were recorded for this clonotype. V usage is TRBV7-9 and J usage is TRBJ2-3; TRBD2 matches 10 bases. V gave up 5 bases and J gave up 2 bases; unmatched junction bases: 7. The CDR3 is 16 residues long. Germline CDR1 is SEHNR and CDR2 is FQNEAQ (reference sequence). Here the CDR3 DNA reads TGTGCCAGCAGCACGCGAGCGGGGGGGAACACAGATACGCAGTATTTT. It is translated as CASSTRAGGNTDTQYF.

This clonotype was picked up a small number of times. This rearrangement joins TRBV12-3 or TRBV12-4 to TRBJ2-1, with 8 bases lining up with TRBD2. This CDR3 is 13 amino acids long. Germline trimming cut 7 bases from V and 12 bases from J; bases unmatched to any gene: 11. The CDR3 sequence: CASTDREGWRQFF. The CDR3 nucleotides read TGTGCCAGCACCGACCGGGAGGGGTGGAGGCAGTTCTTC.

V usage is TRBV28 and J usage is TRBJ1-5; a weak D match, TRBD1 (6 bases). The length of the CDR3 is 13 residues. V was cut by 5 bases and J by 7 bases, with 12 bases left in between. CDR1 is MDHEN and CDR2 is SYDVKM in the germline V gene. CDR3 loop: CASSPSGVQPQHF. As DNA, the CDR3 is TGTGCCAGCAGTCCTTCAGGGGTCCAGCCCCAGCATTTT.